A single sample is the source of the 23 T cell receptor beta chains below, sequenced in a study of spatial heterogeneity in lung cancer. TCRdb reprocessed the 5' RACE reads with MiXCR, giving one entry per CDR3 protein. The profile shows about 1,500 distinct CDR3 sequences, 7.9% of them singletons. Time point of the sample: sample taken at primary tumor resection. Unsorted whole RNA samples from tumor, nontumor lung or frozen PBMC were sequenced. The sequencing here drew on normal lung tissue next to the tumor, taken at surgery. Receptors originate from a female donor with early-stage non-small cell lung cancer.

This clonotype was counted only a few times. As an off-target read in a library built for alpha chains, this beta chain has a frequency of little significance. The chain has TRBV29-1 and TRBJ1-2; tentative D call: TRBD1 (6 bases). The CDR3 spans 10 residues. V was clipped by 6 bases and J by 8 bases, with 10 bases between them. The germline V gene encodes CDR1 SQVTM and CDR2 ANQGSEA. The CDR3 DNA reads TGCAGCGTCTACAGGGACGGCTACACCTTC. This codes for CSVYRDGYTF.

The sample holds many counts of this clonotype. The size of this beta chain means little, since it is a stray read in a library made for alpha chains. The chain has TRBV20-1 and TRBJ2-1; TRBD2 matches 14 bases. This CDR3 comprises 16 residues. Trimming at V came to 3 bases and at J to 7 bases, leaving 8 bases not matched to a gene. CDR1 is DFQATT, CDR2 SNEGSKA, per germline (reference sequence). In nucleotides, the CDR3 is TGCAGTGCTAGGACCGCCGGGACTAGCGGGAGTAATGAGCAGTTCTTC. Its translation is CSARTAGTSGSNEQFF.

By share of the sample, this clonotype is medium-sized. The library was built for alpha chains, so this beta chain is an off-target read and its size means little. The rearrangement joins TRBV10-3 to TRBJ2-6; 7 nucleotides match TRBD1. The CDR3 length is 15 residues. The germline V gene encodes CDR1 ENHRY and CDR2 SYGVKD. Unmatched junction bases numbered 4, after V lost 5 bases and J lost 3 bases. The CDR3 sequence: CAISTTGLGANVLTF. The CDR3 nucleotides are TGTGCCATCAGTACGACAGGGCTTGGGGCCAACGTCCTGACTTTC.

This clonotype has at least ten counts. This beta chain turned up in a library designed for alpha chains; as an off-target read, its abundance says little. The chain is built from TRBV4-2 and TRBJ2-2; D unclear. Trimming took off 0 bases at V and 3 bases at J, with 14 bases between the two ends. The CDR3 sequence is 17 residues long. Germline CDR1 LGHNA, CDR2 YNFKEQ. CDR3 sequence (DNA): TGTGCCAGCAGCCAAGAACCAGTCCGAGGATACACCGGGGAGCTGTTTTTT. Residues: CASSQEPVRGYTGELFF.

In regard to this clonotype: Found in a library prepared for alpha chains, this beta chain is an off-target read, and its abundance has little meaning. The V gene is TRBV7-9, the J gene TRBJ1-4; D gene uncertain. This CDR3 has 13 amino acids. CDR1 is SEHNR and CDR2 is FQNEAQ in the germline V gene (reference sequence). V was clipped by 3 bases and J by 7 bases, with 9 bases between them. The CDR3 bases are TGTGCCAGCAGCTTGTGGGAGGGTGAAAAACTGTTTTTT. It yields the protein CASSLWEGEKLFF.

By share of the sample, this clonotype is medium-sized (0.01 to 0.1%). The library was prepared for alpha chains; this beta chain is a stray read, so its frequency means little. The chain carries TRBV11-2 and TRBJ2-7; D is possibly TRBD2 (5 bases). This CDR3 is built from 15 residues. V was pared by 2 bases and J by 2 bases, with 13 bases between. Germline V gene sequence: CDR1 SGHAT, CDR2 FQNNGV. CDR3 protein: CASSLTGWDAYEQYF. For the CDR3, the DNA is TGTGCCAGCAGCTTAACGGGGTGGGATGCCTACGAGCAGTACTTC.

This clonotype was seen a few times. Being off target in a library aimed at alpha chains, this beta chain has a size of little meaning. This chain uses TRBV2 with TRBJ2-3; D is perhaps TRBD1 (6 bases). The germline gives CDR1 SNHLY, CDR2 FYNNEI. This CDR3 has 13 amino acids. V lost 3 bases and J lost 3, with 7 bases in between. CDR3 in DNA: TGTGCCAGCAGTGATGGGACAACAGATACGCAGTATTTT. It codes for CASSDGTTDTQYF. The full variable domain, with the rest looked up from reference TRBV2 and TRBJ2-3, is EPEVTQTPSHQVTQMGQEVILRCVPISNHLYFYWYRQILGQKVEFLVSFYNNEISEKSEIFDDQFSVERPDGSNFTLKIRSTKLEDSAMYFCASSDGTTDTQYFGPGTRLTVL.

This clonotype counts as medium-sized. This beta chain turned up in a library designed for alpha chains; as an off-target read, its abundance says little. The V call is TRBV6-6, the J call TRBJ2-1; TRBD2 matches 12 bases. The CDR3 has 15 amino acids. Germline V gives CDR1 MNHNY, CDR2 SVGAGI (reference sequence). The trim removed 5 bases at V and 4 bases at J, leaving 3 bases unmatched. The CDR3 nucleotides read TGTGCCAGCAGTCCAGGACTAGCGGGGTACAATGAGCAGTTCTTC. It yields the protein CASSPGLAGYNEQFF.

Sample share makes this clonotype medium-sized. With the library built for alpha chains, this beta chain is off target and its frequency is not meaningful. This sequence joins TRBV7-9 and TRBJ2-7; no firm D call. Trimming pared 3 bases from V and 3 bases from J, leaving 3 bases between. Germline V gives CDR1 SEHNR, CDR2 FQNEAQ (reference sequence). This CDR3 comprises 11 residues. Here the CDR3 reads CASSFDYEQYF. CDR3 nucleotide sequence: TGTGCCAGCAGCTTCGACTACGAGCAGTACTTC.

By sample fraction, this clonotype is medium-sized. Since the library was made to target alpha chains, this beta chain is a stray read and its abundance is not meaningful. This chain uses TRBV12-3 or TRBV12-4 with TRBJ2-1, with D uncertain. V was pared by 5 bases and J by 5 bases, with 13 bases between. CDR3 length: 14 residues. Here the CDR3 reads CASSPGPADNEQFF. CDR3 in DNA: TGTGCCAGCAGTCCGGGTCCTGCCGACAATGAGCAGTTCTTC.

This clonotype was seen at least ten times. This beta chain slipped into a library made for alpha chains as a stray read, so its size is not meaningful. The chain uses TRBV10-3 and TRBJ2-1; D is perhaps TRBD2 (7 bases). This CDR3 contains 16 residues. The germline V and J ends were trimmed by 0 bases and 2 bases, with 11 bases remaining between them. CDR1 is ENHRY and CDR2 is SYGVKD in the germline V gene. The CDR3 nucleotides are TGTGCCATCAGTGAGTCTGCGGGGGCGACCTACAATGAGCAGTTCTTC. Translated: CAISESAGATYNEQFF.

The sample holds a few counts of this clonotype. As an off-target read in a library built for alpha chains, this beta chain has a frequency of little significance. This chain uses TRBV10-3 with TRBJ2-5; the match to TRBD1 covers 10 bases. V shed 10 bases and J 5 bases; nucleotides not matched to a gene: 7. Germline loops: CDR1 ENHRY, CDR2 SYGVKD. CDR3 size: 13 residues. This CDR3 reads CATKGQGVETQYF. The DNA for the CDR3 is TGTGCCACCAAAGGACAGGGGGTCGAGACCCAGTACTTC.

In this sample, this clonotype is large. A library prepared for alpha chains yielded this beta chain as an off-target read; its size is of little meaning. This chain uses TRBV4-3 with TRBJ2-3; 12 bases match TRBD2. This CDR3 is 20 amino acids long. Trimming took 0 bases from V and 0 from J; bases not matched to a gene: 10. Germline V CDR1 and CDR2: LGHNA, YSLEER. The CDR3 region is CASSQDYRTSGISSTDTQYF. The DNA for the CDR3 is TGCGCCAGCAGCCAAGATTACCGGACTAGCGGGATCTCTAGCACAGATACGCAGTATTTT.

This clonotype has ten or more counts. In a library made to pick up alpha chains, this beta chain is a stray read with a size that means little. This chain connects TRBV6-2 or TRBV6-3 to TRBJ2-6; 10 nucleotides match TRBD2. Germline trimming cut 0 bases from V and 0 bases from J; bases unmatched to any gene: 11. The CDR3 has 21 amino acids. Germline V gives CDR1 MNHEY, CDR2 SVGEGT. CDR3 sequence: CASSYSRRLAGATSGANVLTF. CDR3 nucleotide sequence: TGTGCCAGCAGTTACTCGAGGCGGCTAGCGGGAGCAACCTCTGGGGCCAACGTCCTGACTTTC.

This clonotype was seen a handful of times. This beta chain represents an off-target read in a library built for alpha chains; its size is of limited meaning. The genes are TRBV6-5 and TRBJ1-3; D perhaps matches TRBD1 (6 bases). CDR1 is MNHEY and CDR2 is SVGAGI in the germline V gene. Trimming pared 2 bases from V and 8 bases from J, leaving 13 bases between. CDR3 length: 14 amino acids. The CDR3 loop reads CASSYGQGMDTIYF. In nucleotides, the CDR3 is TGTGCCAGCAGTTACGGTCAGGGGATGGACACCATATATTTT.

In its sample, this clonotype is medium-sized (0.01 to 0.1%). A library prepared for alpha chains yielded this beta chain as an off-target read; its size is of little meaning. The J gene is TRBJ2-6, the V gene TRBV10-3; D is undetermined. Germline CDR1 is ENHRY and CDR2 is SYGVKD. The CDR3 runs to 13 residues. The V end lost 2 bases, the J end lost 2 bases, and 1 base lay between the germline ends. As DNA, the CDR3 is TGTGCCATCAGTGAGCCTGGGGCCAACGTCCTGACTTTC. Protein product: CAISEPGANVLTF.

Relative to its sample, this clonotype is medium-sized. Since it is a stray read in a library aimed at alpha chains, this beta chain has a size that is not meaningful. The chain links TRBV6-5 to TRBJ2-7; 9 positions agree with TRBD2. V shed 8 bases, J shed 5 bases, and the junction held 7 bases outside the gene matches. This CDR3 comprises 13 residues. CDR1 and CDR2 from the germline V gene are MNHEY and SVGAGI. Here the CDR3 reads CASWREGLNEQYF. The CDR3 DNA reads TGTGCCAGCTGGCGGGAGGGCCTCAACGAGCAGTACTTC.

This clonotype ranks as large. Since the library was made to target alpha chains, this beta chain is a stray read and its abundance is not meaningful. CDR3: CASSQAYGYEQYF. Here the CDR3 DNA reads TGCGCCAGCAGCCAGGCCTATGGGTACGAGCAGTACTTC. The rearrangement links TRBV4-3 to TRBJ2-7; D is undetermined. The germline gives CDR1 LGHNA, CDR2 YSLEER. Trimming removed 3 bases at V and 4 bases at J, with 10 bases between. CDR3 length: 13 amino acids.

This clonotype was seen many times. A library prepared for alpha chains yielded this beta chain as an off-target read; its size is of little meaning. The rearrangement links TRBV20-1 to TRBJ1-2, with 7 bases fitting TRBD1. V lost 4 bases, J lost 2 bases, and 10 bases stayed unmatched. Looked up from germline, CDR1 is DFQATT and CDR2 is SNEGSKA (reference sequence). The CDR3 is 15 residues long. The CDR3, as DNA: TGCAGTGCTACATCCCAGGACAGGATCAACTATGGCTACACCTTC. Its protein product is CSATSQDRINYGYTF.

By sample fraction, this clonotype is medium-sized. Within a library made for alpha chains, this beta chain is off target, and its count is uninformative. V usage is TRBV6-2 or TRBV6-3 and J usage is TRBJ2-7; possible D gene TRBD2, 5 bases. The CDR3 is 15 residues long. V lost 0 bases to trimming and J lost 1 base, with 10 bases between them. The V gene's germline CDR1 is MNHEY and CDR2 SVGEGT. The CDR3 reads CASSYSTGGSYEQYF. The CDR3 DNA reads as TGTGCCAGCAGTTACTCGACTGGCGGGTCCTACGAGCAGTACTTC.

This clonotype is medium-sized by share. The library was built for alpha chains, so this beta chain is an off-target read and its size means little. The chain recombines TRBV20-1 with TRBJ2-7; 15 bases line up with TRBD2. This CDR3 comprises 17 residues. Germline CDR1 and CDR2: DFQATT and SNEGSKA (reference sequence). V gave up 2 bases and J gave up 0 bases; unmatched junction bases: 5. CDR3 DNA sequence: TGCAGTGCTAGACTGGGACTAGCGGGAGGTCCCTCCTACGAGCAGTACTTC. Amino acids: CSARLGLAGGPSYEQYF.

By frequency in the sample, this clonotype is medium-sized. Because this beta chain is a stray read in a library intended to capture alpha chains, its abundance should not be given much weight. The chain carries TRBV28 and TRBJ2-5, with TRBD1 matching over 9 bases. The V and J ends lost 6 bases and 4 bases, in that order; junction bases with no gene match: 9. The germline gives CDR1 MDHEN, CDR2 SYDVKM. This CDR3 is built from 15 residues. CDR3 protein: CASRGTGSKGETQYF. The CDR3 DNA is TGTGCCAGCAGAGGGACAGGGAGTAAAGGAGAGACCCAGTACTTC.

This clonotype qualifies as large. As an off-target read in a library built for alpha chains, this beta chain has a frequency of little significance. This chain uses TRBV7-2 with TRBJ1-5; tentatively, D is TRBD1 (6 bases). Trimming took 5 bases from V and 6 from J, leaving 14 bases between them. Germline V gives CDR1 SGHTA, CDR2 FQGNSA. This CDR3 spans 14 amino acids. CDR3 DNA sequence: TGTGCCAGCAGCCCTGGGGGGGCAGCTCAGCCCCAGCATTTT. As protein: CASSPGGAAQPQHF.